This T cell receptor (beta chain) appears in the sequencing data of a study of blood T cell repertoires in COVID-19. About the study: The United States, Italy and Spain were the sources of the acute and convalescent COVID-19 samples. In each case, the material was cDNA or gDNA derived from T cells, B-cell-depleted T cells, or PBMCs.

V was pared by 3 bases and J by 4 bases, with 15 bases between. This CDR3 is built from 15 residues. The V gene's germline CDR1 is MNHEY and CDR2 SMNVEV (reference sequence). Original analysis: Estimates of nucleated cell counts were drawn from the amplification of reference gene primers. Some clones are missing from TCRdb's copy, which holds only in-frame ones; the method was immunoSEQ multiplex PCR. The V and J calls and clone size were taken over from that table, and D and trimming were inferred from the DNA. This table holds hundreds of thousands of clones, more than 85% found once. V and J are TRBV27 and TRBJ1-2, with D tentatively TRBD1 (6 bases). Sequencing input: peripheral blood. The sequence was obtained from a man between 35 and 55 years old with acute or convalescent COVID-19. This CDR3 is CASSFDLAGAYGYTF. CDR3 sequence (DNA): TGTGCCAGCAGTTTCGACCTTGCAGGGGCCTATGGCTACACCTTC.